This TCR beta chain is drawn from a study of prognosis after radiotherapy for stage I lung cancer. Study summary: Distant metastasis occurred in a few patients at a median of 7 months after radiotherapy, while roughly 16 showed no significant progression.

All patients, having had no prior chemotherapy, radiotherapy or other malignancies, were node-negative on CT and PET/CT. This clonotype was picked up many times. It is unclear where the CDR3 begins or ends on the DNA, so no DNA is shown, and the CDR3 is as TCRdb lists it. CDR1 is MNHEY, CDR2 SVGEGT, per germline. Termini included, the CDR3 measures 18 amino acids. The study amplified the TCR beta CDR3 region from genomic DNA. This amplification was carried out by two rounds of multiplex PCR. Amplification in first-round PCR relied on primers specific to each TRBV and TRBJ gene. TCRdb fed the multiplex PCR reads into MiXCR, producing one record per CDR3 protein. The sample consists of about 30,000 distinct CDR3 sequences, roughly 30% of them appearing once.

The sequence derives from a donor over 45 with non-small cell lung cancer. The chain uses TRBV6-2 or TRBV6-3 and TRBJ1-3; TRBD1 reflects the table's D call only, with no check against the DNA. The specimen comprised PBMCs, sampled before or after stereotactic body radiation therapy (not recorded which). The chain's CDR3 is CASSSSGWGSRTGNTIYF.